These T cell receptor beta chains were read from a single sample in a study of T cell repertoires in cytomegalovirus infection. TCRdb reprocessed the reads with MiXCR, giving one entry per CDR3 protein. Among roughly 760,000 distinct CDR3 sequences listed, roughly 36% were seen once. Material: PBMCs. The receptors derive from a human donor in good health (CMV status not recorded). Some clones in this sample may be carry-over from other donors' samples. Both conserved end residues are part of each CDR3. Each record gives: V gene, clone size, D gene, J gene, CDR3 protein, CDR3 DNA. D genes are given only for firm matches. The listing skips clone size in some rows; elsewhere it reads once, few, many or a size class.

v_call: TRBV19
clone_size: few
d_call: NA
j_call: TRBJ2-7
cdr3_aa: CASSIAGRVSYEQYF
cdr3_nt: TGTGCCAGTAGTATCGCGGGACGGGTCTCCTACGAGCAGTACTTC

v_call: TRBV6-1
clone_size: once
d_call: NA
j_call: TRBJ1-5
cdr3_aa: CASSEAAGGSNQPQHF
cdr3_nt: TGTGCCAGCAGTGAAGCTGCGGGGGGAAGCAATCAGCCCCAGCATTTT

v_call: TRBV6-1
clone_size: many
d_call: NA
j_call: TRBJ1-2
cdr3_aa: CASRSEWMALAGYTF
cdr3_nt: TGTGCCAGCAGGTCCGAGTGGATGGCCCTGGCGGGCTACACCTTC

v_call: TRBV28
clone_size: many
d_call: TRBD2
j_call: TRBJ2-1
cdr3_aa: CASSLASGSSNHEQFF
cdr3_nt: TGTGCCAGCAGTTTAGCTAGCGGGAGTTCCAACCATGAGCAGTTCTTC

v_call: TRBV6-5
clone_size: NA
d_call: TRBD1
j_call: TRBJ2-7
cdr3_aa: CASSYAGQGDPYEQYF
cdr3_nt: TGTGCCAGCAGTTACGCTGGACAGGGTGACCCCTACGAGCAGTACTTC

v_call: TRBV12-3/TRBV12-4
clone_size: few
d_call: TRBD2
j_call: TRBJ2-7
cdr3_aa: CASSFFRLAGSYEQYF
cdr3_nt: TGTGCCAGCAGTTTTTTTCGACTAGCGGGCTCCTACGAGCAGTACTTC

v_call: TRBV12-3/TRBV12-4
clone_size: few
d_call: NA
j_call: TRBJ2-7
cdr3_aa: CASSLRVAGAVHEQYF
cdr3_nt: TGTGCCAGCAGTCTACGTGTTGCGGGGGCAGTCCACGAGCAGTACTTC

v_call: TRBV6-1
clone_size: few
d_call: TRBD1
j_call: TRBJ2-5
cdr3_aa: CASSPPPTGARETQYF
cdr3_nt: TGTGCCAGCAGTCCCCCGCCAACAGGGGCGCGAGAGACCCAGTACTTC

v_call: TRBV28
clone_size: few
d_call: NA
j_call: TRBJ2-1
cdr3_aa: CASSPTGTLTYNEQFF
cdr3_nt: TGTGCCAGCAGTCCAACCGGGACTTTAACATACAATGAGCAGTTCTTC

v_call: TRBV7-2
clone_size: NA
d_call: NA
j_call: TRBJ2-7
cdr3_aa: CASSVLGPTHSYEQYF
cdr3_nt: TGTGCCAGCAGCGTATTAGGTCCCACCCATTCCTACGAGCAGTACTTC

v_call: TRBV28
clone_size: NA
d_call: NA
j_call: TRBJ2-7
cdr3_aa: CASSPPKDEQYF
cdr3_nt: TGTGCCAGCAGTCCCCCTAAGGACGAGCAGTACTTC

v_call: TRBV7-9
clone_size: few
d_call: TRBD2
j_call: TRBJ2-1
cdr3_aa: CASSRGQGGGSYNEQFF
cdr3_nt: TGTGCCAGCAGCCGGGGCCAGGGCGGGGGTTCCTACAATGAGCAGTTCTTC

v_call: TRBV5-1
clone_size: NA
d_call: TRBD1
j_call: TRBJ1-1
cdr3_aa: CASSPKQGGTEAFF
cdr3_nt: TGCGCCAGCAGCCCGAAACAGGGGGGCACTGAAGCTTTCTTT

v_call: TRBV28
clone_size: NA
d_call: NA
j_call: TRBJ1-2
cdr3_aa: CASRRELANYGYTF
cdr3_nt: TGTGCCAGCCGCAGGGAGCTAGCTAACTATGGCTACACCTTC

v_call: TRBV6-5
clone_size: few
d_call: NA
j_call: TRBJ1-1
cdr3_aa: CASSYLRGLTERFFF
cdr3_nt: TGTGCCAGCAGTTACCTTAGAGGCCTCACAGAAAGATTTTTCTTT

v_call: TRBV12-3/TRBV12-4
clone_size: NA
d_call: NA
j_call: TRBJ2-3
cdr3_aa: CASSSQVSGSTDTQYF
cdr3_nt: TGTGCCAGCAGCTCCCAGGTGAGCGGGAGCACAGATACGCAGTATTTT

v_call: TRBV28
clone_size: NA
d_call: NA
j_call: TRBJ1-5
cdr3_aa: CASSLCQQPQHF
cdr3_nt: TGTGCCAGCAGTTTATGCCAGCAGCCCCAGCATTTT

v_call: TRBV7-6
clone_size: few
d_call: TRBD2
j_call: TRBJ2-7
cdr3_aa: CASSPRTSGSFEQYF
cdr3_nt: TGTGCCAGCAGCCCGAGGACTAGCGGGAGTTTCGAGCAGTACTTC

v_call: TRBV12-3/TRBV12-4
clone_size: NA
d_call: NA
j_call: TRBJ1-1
cdr3_aa: CASRLTGLNTEAFF
cdr3_nt: TGTGCCAGCAGGTTGACAGGTTTGAACACTGAAGCTTTCTTT

v_call: TRBV6-6
clone_size: NA
d_call: TRBD2
j_call: TRBJ2-7
cdr3_aa: CASSYPRTGTSGYEQYF
cdr3_nt: TGTGCCAGCAGTTACCCCAGGACCGGGACTAGCGGATACGAGCAGTACTTC

v_call: TRBV12-3/TRBV12-4
clone_size: NA
d_call: NA
j_call: TRBJ1-2
cdr3_aa: CASSSVGAAYYGYTF
cdr3_nt: TGTGCCAGCAGCTCCGTAGGGGCAGCTTACTATGGCTACACCTTC

v_call: TRBV7-2
clone_size: many
d_call: TRBD1
j_call: TRBJ1-2
cdr3_aa: CASSPPGQGEGGYTF
cdr3_nt: TGTGCCAGCAGCCCTCCGGGACAGGGGGAGGGTGGCTACACCTTC

v_call: TRBV20-1
clone_size: NA
d_call: TRBD2
j_call: TRBJ2-1
cdr3_aa: CSASRSGTHNEQFF
cdr3_nt: TGCAGTGCTTCTCGAAGCGGGACCCACAATGAGCAGTTCTTC

v_call: TRBV20-1
clone_size: NA
d_call: TRBD1
j_call: TRBJ1-5
cdr3_aa: CSASRSGTAANTRQPQHF
cdr3_nt: TGCAGTGCTAGCAGGTCCGGGACAGCAGCCAACACACGGCAGCCCCAGCATTTT

v_call: TRBV6-5
clone_size: NA
d_call: NA
j_call: TRBJ1-5
cdr3_aa: CATLTKYSNQPQHF
cdr3_nt: TGTGCCACCTTGACAAAATATAGCAATCAGCCCCAGCATTTT

v_call: TRBV18
clone_size: NA
d_call: NA
j_call: TRBJ1-2
cdr3_aa: CASSPREQPNGYTF
cdr3_nt: TGTGCCAGCTCACCTCGGGAACAGCCGAATGGCTACACCTTC

v_call: TRBV27
clone_size: NA
d_call: TRBD1
j_call: TRBJ1-1
cdr3_aa: CASLPGRTGFSNTEAFF
cdr3_nt: TGTGCCAGCCTCCCCGGAAGGACAGGATTCTCGAACACTGAAGCTTTCTTT

v_call: TRBV4-1
clone_size: NA
d_call: NA
j_call: TRBJ1-3
cdr3_aa: CASSQERRSSSGNTIYF
cdr3_nt: TGCGCCAGCAGCCAAGAACGCAGATCGAGCTCTGGAAACACCATATATTTT

v_call: TRBV7-9
clone_size: few
d_call: NA
j_call: TRBJ1-6
cdr3_aa: CASSSRPDSPLHF
cdr3_nt: TGTGCCAGCAGCTCCCGACCCGATTCACCCCTCCACTTT

v_call: TRBV28
clone_size: few
d_call: TRBD1
j_call: TRBJ1-2
cdr3_aa: CASGGTVYYGYTF
cdr3_nt: TGTGCCAGCGGTGGGACAGTTTACTATGGCTACACCTTC

v_call: TRBV4-2
clone_size: NA
d_call: NA
j_call: TRBJ2-7
cdr3_aa: CASSLNWGESYEQYF
cdr3_nt: TGTGCCAGCAGCCTGAACTGGGGGGAGTCCTACGAGCAGTACTTC

v_call: TRBV25-1
clone_size: NA
d_call: NA
j_call: TRBJ1-1
cdr3_aa: CASSDTGQGRTEAFF
cdr3_nt: TGTGCCAGCAGTGACACCGGGCAGGGGCGGACTGAAGCTTTCTTT

v_call: TRBV5-6
clone_size: many
d_call: NA
j_call: TRBJ2-1
cdr3_aa: CASYRIGVLNEQFF
cdr3_nt: TGTGCCAGCTACAGGATCGGGGTCCTCAATGAGCAGTTCTTC

v_call: TRBV19
clone_size: NA
d_call: NA
j_call: TRBJ2-2
cdr3_aa: CASHWGRTGELFF
cdr3_nt: TGTGCCAGTCACTGGGGCCGTACCGGGGAGCTGTTTTTT

v_call: TRBV11-2
clone_size: NA
d_call: NA
j_call: TRBJ2-3
cdr3_aa: CASSARADTQYF
cdr3_nt: TGTGCCAGCAGCGCTAGGGCAGATACGCAGTATTTT

v_call: TRBV12-3/TRBV12-4
clone_size: NA
d_call: NA
j_call: TRBJ1-1
cdr3_aa: CASSQRQAGATEAFF
cdr3_nt: TGTGCCAGCAGTCAAAGACAGGCAGGGGCCACTGAAGCTTTCTTT

v_call: TRBV29-1
clone_size: few
d_call: NA
j_call: TRBJ2-7
cdr3_aa: CSVDSEQGTYEQYF
cdr3_nt: TGCAGCGTTGATTCGGAACAGGGTACTTACGAGCAGTACTTC

v_call: TRBV7-6
clone_size: NA
d_call: NA
j_call: TRBJ2-3
cdr3_aa: CAISSRAGTQYF
cdr3_nt: TGTGCCATCAGCTCCCGGGCGGGGACGCAATATTTT

v_call: TRBV20-1
clone_size: few
d_call: NA
j_call: TRBJ1-5
cdr3_aa: CSASKVGTDNQPQHF
cdr3_nt: TGCAGTGCTAGTAAAGTAGGGACGGACAATCAGCCCCAGCATTTT

v_call: TRBV6-5
clone_size: once
d_call: NA
j_call: TRBJ1-1
cdr3_aa: CASSYSVWNTEAFF
cdr3_nt: TGTGCCAGCAGTTACTCGGTCTGGAACACTGAAGCTTTCTTT

v_call: TRBV7-9
clone_size: NA
d_call: TRBD1
j_call: TRBJ2-7
cdr3_aa: CASSLGSTGGYEQYF
cdr3_nt: TGTGCCAGCAGCTTAGGGTCGACAGGGGGGTACGAGCAGTACTTC

v_call: TRBV7-9
clone_size: few
d_call: TRBD2
j_call: TRBJ2-1
cdr3_aa: CASSFGTSGSINEQFF
cdr3_nt: TGTGCCAGCAGCTTCGGGACTAGCGGGAGCATCAATGAGCAGTTCTTC

v_call: TRBV7-2
clone_size: many
d_call: NA
j_call: TRBJ2-1
cdr3_aa: CASSLLGSEQFF
cdr3_nt: TGTGCCAGCAGCCTACTAGGGAGTGAGCAGTTCTTC

v_call: TRBV5-1
clone_size: few
d_call: TRBD1
j_call: TRBJ2-1
cdr3_aa: CASSWTGTEQFF
cdr3_nt: TGCGCCAGCAGCTGGACAGGAACAGAGCAGTTCTTC

v_call: TRBV12-3/TRBV12-4
clone_size: NA
d_call: NA
j_call: TRBJ1-5
cdr3_aa: CASSLGGSGSQPQHF
cdr3_nt: TGTGCCAGCAGTTTAGGGGGGTCGGGGAGTCAGCCCCAGCATTTT

v_call: TRBV12-3/TRBV12-4
clone_size: NA
d_call: TRBD1
j_call: TRBJ1-5
cdr3_aa: CASRSTGDQPQHF
cdr3_nt: TGTGCCAGCAGATCAACAGGGGATCAGCCCCAGCATTTT

v_call: TRBV19
clone_size: few
d_call: TRBD1
j_call: TRBJ2-1
cdr3_aa: CASSRGTEIYNEQFF
cdr3_nt: TGTGCCAGTAGTAGGGGGACAGAAATTTACAATGAGCAGTTCTTC

v_call: TRBV18
clone_size: NA
d_call: NA
j_call: TRBJ2-5
cdr3_aa: CASSPSGGEETQYF
cdr3_nt: TGTGCCAGCTCACCATCAGGAGGGGAAGAGACCCAGTACTTC

v_call: TRBV4-1
clone_size: NA
d_call: NA
j_call: TRBJ1-2
cdr3_aa: CASSPLRANYGYTF
cdr3_nt: TGCGCCAGCAGCCCGCTCCGAGCTAACTATGGCTACACCTTC

v_call: TRBV6-1
clone_size: NA
d_call: NA
j_call: TRBJ2-4
cdr3_aa: CARLGAKNIQYF
cdr3_nt: TGTGCCCGCTTAGGGGCCAAAAACATTCAGTACTTC

v_call: TRBV29-1
clone_size: few
d_call: TRBD1
j_call: TRBJ2-1
cdr3_aa: CSVAGQPMNEQFF
cdr3_nt: TGCAGCGTTGCGGGACAGCCGATGAATGAGCAGTTCTTC

v_call: TRBV24-1
clone_size: few
d_call: TRBD2
j_call: TRBJ2-1
cdr3_aa: CATSGFSTAGGVKQFF
cdr3_nt: TGTGCCACCAGTGGTTTTTCTACGGCGGGGGGGGTTAAGCAGTTCTTC

v_call: TRBV12-3/TRBV12-4
clone_size: few
d_call: NA
j_call: TRBJ1-5
cdr3_aa: CASRGAGQPQHF
cdr3_nt: TGTGCCAGCAGGGGGGCAGGTCAGCCCCAGCATTTT